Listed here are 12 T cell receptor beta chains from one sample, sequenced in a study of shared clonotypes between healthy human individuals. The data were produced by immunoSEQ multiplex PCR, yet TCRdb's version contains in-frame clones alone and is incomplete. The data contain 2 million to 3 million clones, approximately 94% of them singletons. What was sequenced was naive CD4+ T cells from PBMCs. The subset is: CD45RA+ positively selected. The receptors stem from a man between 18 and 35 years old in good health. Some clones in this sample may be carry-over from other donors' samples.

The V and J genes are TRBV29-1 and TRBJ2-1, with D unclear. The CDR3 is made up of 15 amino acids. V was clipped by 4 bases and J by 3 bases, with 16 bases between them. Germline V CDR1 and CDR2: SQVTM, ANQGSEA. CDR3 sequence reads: CSVAQRLSHYNEQFF. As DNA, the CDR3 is TGCAGCGTTGCCCAGCGCCTGTCCCACTACAATGAGCAGTTCTTC.

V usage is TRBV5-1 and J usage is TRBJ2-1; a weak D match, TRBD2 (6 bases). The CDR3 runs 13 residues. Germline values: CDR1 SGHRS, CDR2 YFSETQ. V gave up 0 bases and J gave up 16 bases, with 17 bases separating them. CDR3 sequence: CASSLAGSGSAFF. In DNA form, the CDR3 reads TGCGCCAGCAGCTTGGCCGGGAGCGGGTCCGCCTTCTTC.

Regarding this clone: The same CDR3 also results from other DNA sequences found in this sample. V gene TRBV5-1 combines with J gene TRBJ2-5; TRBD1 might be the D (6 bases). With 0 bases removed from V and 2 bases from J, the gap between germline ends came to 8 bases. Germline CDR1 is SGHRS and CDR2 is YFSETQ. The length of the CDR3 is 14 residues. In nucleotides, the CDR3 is TGCGCCAGCAGCTTGGGAGGGGGACAAGAGACCCAGTACTTC. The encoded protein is CASSLGGGQETQYF. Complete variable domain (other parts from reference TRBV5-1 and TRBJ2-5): KAGVTQTPRYLIKTRGQQVTLSCSPISGHRSVSWYQQTPGQGLQFLFEYFSETQRNKGNFPGRFSGRQFSNSRSEMNVSTLELGDSALYLCASSLGGGQETQYFGPGTRLLVL.

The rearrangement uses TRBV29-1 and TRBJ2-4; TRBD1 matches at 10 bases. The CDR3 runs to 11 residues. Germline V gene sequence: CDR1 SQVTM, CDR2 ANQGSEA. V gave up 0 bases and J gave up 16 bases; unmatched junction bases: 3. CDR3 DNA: TGCAGCGTTGAAGACCGGGACAGGGGTTACTTC. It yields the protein CSVEDRDRGYF. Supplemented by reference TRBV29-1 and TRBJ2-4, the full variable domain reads SAVISQKPSRDICQRGTSLTIQCQVDSQVTMMFWYRQQPGQSLTLIATANQGSEATYESGFVIDKFPISRPNLTFSTLTVSNMSPEDSSIYLCSVEDRDRGYFGAGTRLSVL.

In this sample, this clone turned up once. This chain's CDR3 is CASSLERAKSTDTQYF. DNA for the CDR3: TGTGCCAGCAGCTTAGAGCGGGCAAAAAGCACAGATACGCAGTATTTT. The V and J genes are TRBV7-6 and TRBJ2-3, with D perhaps matching TRBD2 (6 bases). The CDR3 runs to 16 residues. Germline V gene lookup returns CDR1 SGHVS and CDR2 FNYEAQ. Trimming cost V 1 base and J 0 bases, with 11 bases left between them.

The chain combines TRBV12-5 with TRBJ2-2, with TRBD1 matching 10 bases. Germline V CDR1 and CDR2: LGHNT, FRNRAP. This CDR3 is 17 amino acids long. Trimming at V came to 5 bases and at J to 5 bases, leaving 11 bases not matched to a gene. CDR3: CASGTSLDRGWTGELFF. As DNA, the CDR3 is TGTGCTAGTGGTACCTCCCTGGACAGGGGGTGGACCGGGGAGCTGTTTTTT.

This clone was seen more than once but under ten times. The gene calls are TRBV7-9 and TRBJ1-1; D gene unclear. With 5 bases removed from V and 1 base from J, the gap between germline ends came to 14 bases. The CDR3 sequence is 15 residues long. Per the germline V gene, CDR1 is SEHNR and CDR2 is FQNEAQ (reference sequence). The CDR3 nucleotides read TGTGCCAGCAGCCGCAATAACGACGGGAACACTGAAGCTTTCTTT. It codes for CASSRNNDGNTEAFF.

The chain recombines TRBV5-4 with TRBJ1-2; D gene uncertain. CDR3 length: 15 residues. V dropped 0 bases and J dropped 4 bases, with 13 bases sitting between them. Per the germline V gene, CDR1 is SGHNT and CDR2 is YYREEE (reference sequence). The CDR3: CASSLGTDYSYGYTF. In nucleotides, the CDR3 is TGTGCCAGCAGCTTGGGAACGGATTACTCCTATGGCTACACCTTC.

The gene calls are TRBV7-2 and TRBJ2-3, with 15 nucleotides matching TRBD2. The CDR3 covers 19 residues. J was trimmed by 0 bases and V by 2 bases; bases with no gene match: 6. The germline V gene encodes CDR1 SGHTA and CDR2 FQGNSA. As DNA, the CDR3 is TGTGCCAGCAGCTTAATTGGGACTAGCGGGAGGACTAGCACAGATACGCAGTATTTT. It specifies CASSLIGTSGRTSTDTQYF. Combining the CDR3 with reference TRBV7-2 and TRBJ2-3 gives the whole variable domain GAGVSQSPSNKVTEKGKDVELRCDPISGHTALYWYRQSLGQGLEFLIYFQGNSAPDKSGLPSDRFSAERTGGSVSTLTIQRTQQEDSAVYLCASSLIGTSGRTSTDTQYFGPGTRLTVL.

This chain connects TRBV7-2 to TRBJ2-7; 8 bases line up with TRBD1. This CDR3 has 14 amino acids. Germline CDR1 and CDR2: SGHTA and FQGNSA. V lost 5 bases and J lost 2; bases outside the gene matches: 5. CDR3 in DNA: TGTGCCAGCAGCATAGGACAGGGCCCCTACGAGCAGTACTTC. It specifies CASSIGQGPYEQYF.

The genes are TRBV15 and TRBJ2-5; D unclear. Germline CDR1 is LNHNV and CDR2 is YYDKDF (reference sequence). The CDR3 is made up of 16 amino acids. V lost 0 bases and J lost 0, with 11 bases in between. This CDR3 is CATSREQPWYQETQYF. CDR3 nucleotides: TGTGCCACCAGCAGAGAACAGCCGTGGTACCAAGAGACCCAGTACTTC.

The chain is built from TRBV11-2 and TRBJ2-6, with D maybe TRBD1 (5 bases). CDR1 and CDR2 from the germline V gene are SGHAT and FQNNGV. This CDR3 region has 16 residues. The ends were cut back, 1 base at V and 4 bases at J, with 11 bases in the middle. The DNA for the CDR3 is TGTGCCAGCAGCTTAGCGGCAGGGTCCGGGGCCAACGTCCTGACTTTC. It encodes CASSLAAGSGANVLTF.